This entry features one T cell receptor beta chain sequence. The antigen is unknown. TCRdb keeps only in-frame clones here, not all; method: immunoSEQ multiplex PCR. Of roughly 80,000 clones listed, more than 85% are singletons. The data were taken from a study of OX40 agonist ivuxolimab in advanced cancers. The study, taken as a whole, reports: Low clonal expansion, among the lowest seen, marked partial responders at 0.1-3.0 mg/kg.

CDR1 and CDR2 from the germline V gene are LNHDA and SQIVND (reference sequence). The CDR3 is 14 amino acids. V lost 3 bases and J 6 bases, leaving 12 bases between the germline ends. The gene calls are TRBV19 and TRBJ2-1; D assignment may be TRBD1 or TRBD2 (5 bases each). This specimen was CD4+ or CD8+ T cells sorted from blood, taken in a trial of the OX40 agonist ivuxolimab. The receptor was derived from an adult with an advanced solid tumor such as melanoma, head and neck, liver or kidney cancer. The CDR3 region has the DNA TGTGCCAGTAGTATCCCTGGGGGACCCAATGAGCAGTTCTTC. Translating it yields CASSIPGGPNEQFF. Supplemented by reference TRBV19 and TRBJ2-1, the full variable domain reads DGGITQSPKYLFRKEGQNVTLSCEQNLNHDAMYWYRQDPGQGLRLIYYSQIVNDFQKGDIAEGYSVSREKKESFPLTVTSAQKNPTAFYLCASSIPGGPNEQFFGPGTRLTVL.